The entry that follows covers one T cell receptor (beta chain) sequence. The sample belongs to a study of blood T cell repertoires in COVID-19. The overall study: Samples representing acute and convalescent COVID-19 were sourced from the United States, Italy and Spain.

Assay: immunoSEQ multiplex PCR; the TCRdb copy retains only in-frame clones and omits some. The table has 130,000 to 150,000 clones, about 80% seen once. The TCR sequence derives from a woman older than 75 with acute or convalescent COVID-19. Material: peripheral blood.

CDR3 protein: CAIREGISNQPQHF. CDR3 coding DNA: TGTGCCATCAGGGAGGGCATTAGCAATCAGCCCCAGCATTTT. This chain uses TRBV10-3 with TRBJ1-5; the D is unclear. Trimming took 6 bases from V and 0 from J, leaving 9 bases between them. Germline V gene lookup returns CDR1 ENHRY and CDR2 SYGVKD. This CDR3 is 14 amino acids long.